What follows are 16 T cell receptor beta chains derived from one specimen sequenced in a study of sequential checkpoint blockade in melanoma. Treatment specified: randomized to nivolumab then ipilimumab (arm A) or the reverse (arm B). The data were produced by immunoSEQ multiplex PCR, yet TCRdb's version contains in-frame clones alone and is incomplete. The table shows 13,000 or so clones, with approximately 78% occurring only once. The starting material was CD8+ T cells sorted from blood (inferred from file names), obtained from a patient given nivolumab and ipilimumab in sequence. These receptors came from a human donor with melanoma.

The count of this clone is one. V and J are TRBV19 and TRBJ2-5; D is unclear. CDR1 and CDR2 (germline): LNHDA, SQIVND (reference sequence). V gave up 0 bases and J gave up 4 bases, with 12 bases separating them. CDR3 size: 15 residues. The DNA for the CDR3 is TGTGCCAGTAGTATAGATCCCGGTTCAGGAGAGACCCAGTACTTC. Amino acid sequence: CASSIDPGSGETQYF.

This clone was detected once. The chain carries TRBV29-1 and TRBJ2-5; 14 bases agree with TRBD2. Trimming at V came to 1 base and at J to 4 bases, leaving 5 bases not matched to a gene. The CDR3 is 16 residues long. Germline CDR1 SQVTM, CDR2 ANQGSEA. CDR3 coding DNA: TGCAGCGTTGAAGGAAGACTAGCGGGAGGGCCAGAGACCCAGTACTTC. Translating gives CSVEGRLAGGPETQYF. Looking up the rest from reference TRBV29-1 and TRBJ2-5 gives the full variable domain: SAVISQKPSRDICQRGTSLTIQCQVDSQVTMMFWYRQQPGQSLTLIATANQGSEATYESGFVIDKFPISRPNLTFSTLTVSNMSPEDSSIYLCSVEGRLAGGPETQYFGPGTRLLVL.

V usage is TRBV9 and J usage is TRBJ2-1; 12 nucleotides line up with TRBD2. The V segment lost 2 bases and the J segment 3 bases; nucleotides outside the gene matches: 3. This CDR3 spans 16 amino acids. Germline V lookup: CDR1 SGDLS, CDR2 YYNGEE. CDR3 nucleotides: TGTGCCAGCAGCGTGACTAGCGGGAGCGACTACAATGAGCAGTTCTTC. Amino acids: CASSVTSGSDYNEQFF.

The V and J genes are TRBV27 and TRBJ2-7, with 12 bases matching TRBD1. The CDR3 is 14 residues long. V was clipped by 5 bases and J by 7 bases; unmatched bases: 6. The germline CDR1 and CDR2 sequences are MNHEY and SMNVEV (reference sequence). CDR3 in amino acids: CASSEGQGAREQYF. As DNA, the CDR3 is TGTGCCAGCAGTGAGGGACAGGGGGCACGGGAGCAGTACTTC.

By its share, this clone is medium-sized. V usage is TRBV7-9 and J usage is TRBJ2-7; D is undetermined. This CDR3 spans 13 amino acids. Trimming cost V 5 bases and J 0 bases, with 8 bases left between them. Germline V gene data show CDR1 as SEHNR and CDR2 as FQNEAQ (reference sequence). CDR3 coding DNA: TGTGCCAGCAGCCCCCCCAGCTCCTACGAGCAGTACTTC. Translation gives CASSPPSSYEQYF.

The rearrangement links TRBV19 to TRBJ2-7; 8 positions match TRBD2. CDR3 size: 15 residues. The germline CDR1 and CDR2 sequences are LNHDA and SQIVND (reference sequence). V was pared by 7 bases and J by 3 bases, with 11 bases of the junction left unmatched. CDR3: CASTPTSGAFYEQYF. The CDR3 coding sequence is TGTGCCAGTACTCCCACTAGCGGAGCTTTCTACGAGCAGTACTTC.

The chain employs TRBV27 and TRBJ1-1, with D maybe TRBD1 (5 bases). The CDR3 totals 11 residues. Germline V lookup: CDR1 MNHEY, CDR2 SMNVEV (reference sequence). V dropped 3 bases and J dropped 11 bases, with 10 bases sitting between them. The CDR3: CASSFAGVAFF. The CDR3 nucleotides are TGTGCCAGCAGTTTTGCGGGGGTGGCTTTCTTT.

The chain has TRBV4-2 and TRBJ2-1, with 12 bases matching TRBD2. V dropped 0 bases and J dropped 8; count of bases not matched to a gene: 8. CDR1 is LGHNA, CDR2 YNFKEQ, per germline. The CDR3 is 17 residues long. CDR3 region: CASSQEATSGSRYEQFF. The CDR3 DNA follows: TGTGCCAGCAGCCAAGAGGCGACTAGCGGGAGTAGGTATGAGCAGTTCTTC.

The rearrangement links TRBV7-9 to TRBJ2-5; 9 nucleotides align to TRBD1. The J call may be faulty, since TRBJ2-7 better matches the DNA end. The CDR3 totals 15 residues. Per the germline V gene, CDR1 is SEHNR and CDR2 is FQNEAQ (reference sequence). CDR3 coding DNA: TGTGCCAGCAGCGCAACCGGGACAGGGCTCTACGAGCAGTACTTC. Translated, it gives CASSATGTGLYEQYF.

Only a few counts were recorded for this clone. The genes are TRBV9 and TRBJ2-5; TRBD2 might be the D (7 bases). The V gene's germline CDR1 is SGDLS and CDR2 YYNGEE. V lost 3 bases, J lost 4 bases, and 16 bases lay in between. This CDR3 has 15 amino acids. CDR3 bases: TGTGCCAGCAGCGATAGGGGGGGGACTTTAGAGACCCAGTACTTC. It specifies CASSDRGGTLETQYF.

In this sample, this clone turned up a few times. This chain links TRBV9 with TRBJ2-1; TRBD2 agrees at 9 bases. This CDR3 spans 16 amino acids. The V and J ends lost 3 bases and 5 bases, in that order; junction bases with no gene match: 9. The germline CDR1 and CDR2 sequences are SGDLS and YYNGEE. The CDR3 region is CASSASRVAGDNEQFF. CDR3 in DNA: TGTGCCAGCAGCGCCTCGCGGGTAGCGGGAGACAATGAGCAGTTCTTC.

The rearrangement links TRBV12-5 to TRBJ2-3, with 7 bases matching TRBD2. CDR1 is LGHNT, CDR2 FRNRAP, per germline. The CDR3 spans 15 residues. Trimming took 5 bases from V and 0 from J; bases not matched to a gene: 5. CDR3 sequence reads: CASGPGTISTDTQYF. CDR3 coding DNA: TGTGCTAGTGGTCCAGGGACTATTAGCACAGATACGCAGTATTTT.

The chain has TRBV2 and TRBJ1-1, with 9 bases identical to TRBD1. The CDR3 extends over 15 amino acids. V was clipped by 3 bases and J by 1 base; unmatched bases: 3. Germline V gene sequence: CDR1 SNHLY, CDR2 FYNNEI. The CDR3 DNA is TGTGCCAGCAGTGAGGAGACAGGGGGGAACACTGAAGCTTTCTTT. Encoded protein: CASSEETGGNTEAFF.

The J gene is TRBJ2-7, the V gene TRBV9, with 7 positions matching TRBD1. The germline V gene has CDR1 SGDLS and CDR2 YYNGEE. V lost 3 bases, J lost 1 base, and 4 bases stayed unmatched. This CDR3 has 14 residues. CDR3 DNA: TGTGCCAGCAGCGGACAGGGATCTTCCTACGAGCAGTACTTC. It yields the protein CASSGQGSSYEQYF.

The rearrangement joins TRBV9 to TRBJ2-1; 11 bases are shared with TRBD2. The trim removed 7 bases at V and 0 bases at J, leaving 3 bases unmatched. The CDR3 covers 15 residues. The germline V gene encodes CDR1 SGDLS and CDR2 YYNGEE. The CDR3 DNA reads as TGTGCCAGCGGGACTAGCGGAGACTCCTACAATGAGCAGTTCTTC. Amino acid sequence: CASGTSGDSYNEQFF.

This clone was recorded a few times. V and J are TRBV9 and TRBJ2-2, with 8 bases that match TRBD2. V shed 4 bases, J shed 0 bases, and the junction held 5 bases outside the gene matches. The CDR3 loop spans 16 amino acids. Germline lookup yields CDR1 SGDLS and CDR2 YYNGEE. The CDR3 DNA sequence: TGTGCCAGCAGCTCATGGACTAGCTCGAACACCGGGGAGCTGTTTTTT. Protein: CASSSWTSSNTGELFF.